Detailed here is one T cell receptor beta chain. Its cognate antigen is unknown. This specimen belongs to a study of CD8+CD57+ T cells in acquired aplastic anemia. This CDR3 has 14 residues. V lost 2 bases to trimming and J lost 7 bases, with 11 bases between them. The germline V gene has CDR1 SGHVS and CDR2 FQNEAQ. General observations from the study: Between patients and controls, CD8+ Simpson's diversity did not vary significantly.

Profiling that covered TCR beta VDJ and CDR3 relied on genomic DNA as its template. TCRdb itself ran the reads through MiXCR, one entry per CDR3 protein. This table has over 150,000 distinct CDR3 sequences, 63% appearing once. All patients picked for sequencing had shown, by flow cytometry, an expansion of CD8+CD57+ cells. The blood sampling took place in patients who had so far received no therapy. The J gene is TRBJ1-4, the V gene TRBV7-8, with D tentatively TRBD1 (6 bases). The receptor's source is a human donor with aplastic anemia. Sequencing input: sorted CD4+, CD8+, or CD8+CD57+ T cells (not recorded which) from PBMCs. The CDR3 protein is CASSLNRAGEKLFF. The CDR3 DNA follows: TGTGCCAGCAGCTTAAACAGGGCGGGTGAAAAACTGTTTTTT.